This passage covers 21 T cell receptor beta chains from one sample sequenced in a study of identical twins (dated by TCRdb to about 2016). The method was 5' RACE. The data were produced on an Illumina HiSeq 2000. TCRdb cleaned the public reads at Q25 with fastp, built clones with MiXCR and kept in-frame beta chains. A single entry per CDR3 protein holds the most common genes and DNA from its merged rows. The sample data list hundreds of thousands of distinct CDR3 sequences, and approximately 6.1% of these were observed just once. About 2% of the sample goes to the ten largest clones. Input material: naive T cells sorted from blood. Per the publication, the cell subset or site label means: cells isolated with a human naive T-cell isolation kit. These TCRs come from a man aged 18 to 29 in good health.

Points on this clonotype: This may arise from a read error, as a much more abundant clone is one base away. The chain joins TRBV20-1 to TRBJ2-3, with 7 bases lining up with TRBD2. Germline CDR1 DFQATT, CDR2 SNEGSKA (reference sequence). This CDR3 is built from 14 residues. J was trimmed by 6 bases and V by 3 bases; bases with no gene match: 9. CDR3 nucleotide sequence: TGCAGTGCTAGTTTATGGGAGGGCATTGATACGCAGTATTTT. Amino acids: CSASLWEGIDTQYF.

The chain links TRBV20-1 to TRBJ2-3; the match to TRBD1 covers 10 bases. The germline V gene encodes CDR1 DFQATT and CDR2 SNEGSKA (reference sequence). Trimming at V came to 0 bases and at J to 10 bases, leaving 10 bases not matched to a gene. The CDR3 is 15 residues long. Here the CDR3 DNA reads TGCAGTGCTAGAGATCGACAGGGGGCTGTTTATCCGCAGTATTTT. This sequence encodes CSARDRQGAVYPQYF.

This clonotype showed up just a few times. This rearrangement joins TRBV4-2 to TRBJ2-5, with 7 bases lining up with TRBD1. Germline CDR1 is LGHNA and CDR2 is YNFKEQ. V shed 1 base, J shed 1 base, and the junction held 3 bases outside the gene matches. The CDR3 length is 15 residues. The CDR3, as DNA: TGTGCCAGCAGCCAAGCCTGGGACAGCCAAGAGACCCAGTACTTC. Amino acids: CASSQAWDSQETQYF.

This chain links TRBV6-5 with TRBJ2-2, with 11 bases fitting TRBD2. Germline V gene sequence: CDR1 MNHEY, CDR2 SVGAGI. V lost 4 bases, J lost 3 bases, and 7 bases stayed unmatched. The CDR3 contains 17 residues. The CDR3: CASSSIAGGPDTGELFF. The CDR3 region has the DNA TGTGCCAGCAGTTCAATAGCGGGAGGGCCCGACACCGGGGAGCTGTTTTTT.

This clonotype was counted between two and nine times. This chain links TRBV15 with TRBJ2-2; perhaps TRBD2 as D (5 bases). Germline-derived CDR1 and CDR2 are LNHNV and YYDKDF (reference sequence). The CDR3 loop spans 15 amino acids. Trimming removed 0 bases from V and 7 bases from J, with 12 bases in between. The CDR3 spells CATSRDNEGSGELFF. As DNA, the CDR3 is TGTGCCACCAGCAGAGACAATGAGGGCAGCGGGGAGCTGTTTTTT.

This clonotype was picked up a small number of times. This chain links TRBV7-9 with TRBJ2-3; 10 bases are shared with TRBD2. V was pared by 7 bases and J by 2 bases, with 3 bases of the junction left unmatched. Germline values: CDR1 SEHNR, CDR2 FQNEAQ (reference sequence). The CDR3 length is 14 residues. The CDR3 bases are TGTGCCAGCATTACTAGCGGGAACACAGATACGCAGTATTTT. It codes for CASITSGNTDTQYF.

The chain carries TRBV28 and TRBJ2-1; 9 positions match TRBD2. J gave up 2 bases and V 6 bases, and 14 bases lay outside the gene matches. CDR3 length equals 18 residues. The germline CDR1 and CDR2 sequences are MDHEN and SYDVKM. CDR3 loop: CASSPYGLAGAAYNEQFF. CDR3 nucleotides: TGTGCCAGCAGCCCTTACGGATTAGCGGGAGCGGCCTACAATGAGCAGTTCTTC.

This clonotype was seen more than once but under ten times. This rearrangement joins TRBV11-2 to TRBJ2-2; 11 nucleotides match TRBD2. The CDR3 has 16 residues. CDR1 is SGHAT and CDR2 is FQNNGV in the germline V gene. V trimming: 2 bases; J trimming: 5 bases; junction bases outside the gene matches: 4. The CDR3 bases are TGTGCCAGCAGCTTACGACTAGCGGGGCGGACCGGGGAGCTGTTTTTT. This gives the protein CASSLRLAGRTGELFF.

The chain joins TRBV3-1 to TRBJ1-6; D perhaps matches TRBD1 (5 bases). Germline V lookup: CDR1 LGHDT, CDR2 YNNKEL (reference sequence). The V end was cut by 2 bases, the J end by 7 bases, with 9 bases between. This CDR3 comprises 14 residues. The CDR3 region is CASSQQGLNSPLHF. The CDR3 region has the DNA TGTGCCAGCAGCCAACAGGGTTTGAATTCACCCCTCCACTTT.

Only a few counts were recorded for this clonotype. This sequence joins TRBV7-9 and TRBJ2-2, with TRBD2 as a possible D gene (5 bases). Germline V lookup: CDR1 SEHNR, CDR2 FQNEAQ (reference sequence). The CDR3 contains 14 residues. V lost 5 bases to trimming and J lost 1 base, with 8 bases between them. The DNA of the CDR3 is TGTGCCAGCAGCGAGGAGGAGAACACCGGGGAGCTGTTTTTT. Translation: CASSEEENTGELFF. The whole variable domain, filled in from reference TRBV7-9 and TRBJ2-2, reads DTGVSQNPRHKITKRGQNVTFRCDPISEHNRLYWYRQTLGQGPEFLTYFQNEAQLEKSRLLSDRFSAERPKGSFSTLEIQRTEQGDSAMYLCASSEEENTGELFFGEGSRLTVL.

This chain links TRBV5-5 with TRBJ1-5, with 7 nucleotides matching TRBD1. With 4 bases clipped from V and 5 bases from J, the junction kept 6 bases outside the gene matches. CDR1 is SGHKS and CDR2 is YYEKEE in the germline V gene (reference sequence). This CDR3 is built from 14 residues. As DNA, the CDR3 is TGTGCCAGCAGCGGGGGACAGAGCGATCAGCCCCAGCATTTT. Translated, it gives CASSGGQSDQPQHF.

Ten or more counts support this clonotype. This chain links TRBV14 with TRBJ2-7; 7 nucleotides match TRBD1. The CDR3 loop spans 15 amino acids. The trim removed 3 bases at V and 2 bases at J, leaving 7 bases unmatched. Germline V gene data show CDR1 as SGHDN and CDR2 as FVKESK. In DNA, the CDR3 is TGTGCCAGCAGCCACAGACAGGGTACGACCTACGAGCAGTACTTC. This gives the protein CASSHRQGTTYEQYF.

The chain is built from TRBV27 and TRBJ2-1; 10 nucleotides match TRBD1. The CDR3 totals 15 residues. Losses at the gene ends were 2 bases for V and 7 bases for J; bases not matched to a gene: 5. Per the germline V gene, CDR1 is MNHEY and CDR2 is SMNVEV (reference sequence). The CDR3 nucleotides are TGTGCCAGCAGTTTAGGACAGGGGGGTGGGAATGAGCAGTTCTTC. Protein product: CASSLGQGGGNEQFF.

This clonotype was seen ten or more times. The chain uses TRBV9 and TRBJ2-1; tentatively, D is TRBD2 (5 bases). Germline V gene sequence: CDR1 SGDLS, CDR2 YYNGEE. The CDR3 contains 13 residues. Trimming stripped 3 bases from V and 8 bases from J, with 12 bases between. This CDR3 is CASSGRTPDEQFF. The CDR3 nucleotides read TGTGCCAGCAGCGGGCGGACTCCCGATGAGCAGTTCTTC.

This clonotype was seen just once. CDR3 in DNA: TGTGCCAGCAGCGAAAAGGGACTAGCGGGAGCCTACGAGCAGTACTTC. Translating gives CASSEKGLAGAYEQYF. V usage is TRBV7-2 and J usage is TRBJ2-7; TRBD2 aligns across 14 bases. This CDR3 region has 16 residues. The germline V gene encodes CDR1 SGHTA and CDR2 FQGNSA. J gave up 2 bases and V 5 bases, and 5 bases lay outside the gene matches.

This clonotype was observed many times. CDR3 in DNA: TGTGCCAGCACCCTCGGGACAGGGTGGAAGCCAGATACGCAGTATTTT. Its protein product is CASTLGTGWKPDTQYF. This rearrangement joins TRBV28 to TRBJ2-3; 9 bases align to TRBD1. The CDR3 length is 16 residues. J gave up 4 bases and V 7 bases, and 12 bases lay outside the gene matches. Germline CDR1 reads MDHEN; CDR2 reads SYDVKM.

This clonotype has a handful of counts. The J gene is TRBJ2-1, the V gene TRBV11-2; tentative D call: TRBD2 (7 bases). Trimming cost V 1 base and J 12 bases, with 22 bases left between them. The CDR3 consists of 16 residues. CDR1 is SGHAT, CDR2 FQNNGV, per germline. CDR3 amino acids: CASSLGTRGQLQGQFF. The CDR3 DNA follows: TGTGCCAGCAGCTTAGGGACTAGGGGACAACTACAGGGGCAGTTCTTC.

The chain carries TRBV6-2 or TRBV6-3 and TRBJ2-3; D might be TRBD2 (6 bases). The CDR3 has 14 amino acids. V shed 8 bases and J shed 2 bases, with 14 bases lying between them. Germline CDR1 MNHEY, CDR2 SVGEGT. CDR3 nucleotide sequence: TGTGCCAGCCTAGGAGGGAGGAACACAGATACGCAGTATTTT. Amino acids: CASLGGRNTDTQYF.

Many counts were recorded for this clonotype. The V gene is TRBV4-2, the J gene TRBJ2-7; D not resolved. The V end lost 2 bases, the J end lost 3 bases, and 14 bases lay between the germline ends. CDR3 length: 15 amino acids. Germline V gene sequence: CDR1 LGHNA, CDR2 YNFKEQ. As DNA, the CDR3 is TGTGCCAGCAGCCAATCCGAGACCGTCGTCTACGAGCAGTACTTC. This gives the protein CASSQSETVVYEQYF.

The sample holds many counts of this clonotype. This chain uses TRBV10-3 with TRBJ1-5; perhaps TRBD1 as D (5 bases). The CDR3 is made up of 14 amino acids. The germline V gene encodes CDR1 ENHRY and CDR2 SYGVKD. Trimming pared 3 bases from V and 2 bases from J, leaving 8 bases between. The CDR3 region has the DNA TGTGCCATCAGTGATGGGGGTGGCAATCAGCCCCAGCATTTT. Translation: CAISDGGGNQPQHF.

In its sample, this clonotype was seen a few times. This chain uses TRBV6-5 with TRBJ1-1, with 10 bases aligning to TRBD1. J lost 5 bases, V lost 2 bases, and 5 bases had no gene match. Germline CDR1 reads MNHEY; CDR2 reads SVGAGI. The CDR3 is made up of 15 amino acids. DNA of the CDR3: TGTGCCAGCAGTTACCGGGACAGGGGTTGGACTGAAGCTTTCTTT. Translating gives CASSYRDRGWTEAFF.